This T cell receptor beta chain was recovered during a study of OX40 agonist ivuxolimab in advanced cancers. Looking at the study overall: Enrollees could have had prior anti-PD-1, anti-PD-L1 or anti-CTLA-4 therapy, which 35% to 40% had received.

The CDR3 length is 13 residues. In germline, CDR1 is SGHRS, CDR2 YFSETQ. The germline V and J ends were trimmed by 0 bases and 5 bases, with 8 bases remaining between them. Produced via immunoSEQ multiplex PCR; TCRdb's table is partial and in-frame only. The profile shows 60,000 to 80,000 clones, roughly nine tenths of them singletons. V usage is TRBV5-1 and J usage is TRBJ2-5; no clear D. Here the sequenced sample was CD4+ or CD8+ T cells sorted from blood, taken in a trial of the OX40 agonist ivuxolimab. The receptor was derived from an adult with an advanced solid tumor such as melanoma, head and neck, liver or kidney cancer. CDR3 DNA: TGCGCCAGCAGCTTGGGTCCCCGGGAGACCCAGTACTTC. Protein product: CASSLGPRETQYF.